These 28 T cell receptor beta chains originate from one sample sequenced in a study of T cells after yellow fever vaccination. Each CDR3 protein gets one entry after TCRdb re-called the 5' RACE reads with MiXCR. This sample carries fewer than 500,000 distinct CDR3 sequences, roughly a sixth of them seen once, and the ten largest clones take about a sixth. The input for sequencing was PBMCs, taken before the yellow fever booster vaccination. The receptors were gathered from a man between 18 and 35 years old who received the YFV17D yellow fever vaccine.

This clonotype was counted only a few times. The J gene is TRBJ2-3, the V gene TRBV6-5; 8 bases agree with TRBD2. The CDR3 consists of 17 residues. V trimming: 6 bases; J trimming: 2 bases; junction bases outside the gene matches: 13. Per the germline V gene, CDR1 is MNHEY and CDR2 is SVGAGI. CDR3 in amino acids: CASRESGAAGVTDTQYF. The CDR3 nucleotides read TGTGCCAGCAGGGAGTCGGGTGCAGCGGGGGTCACAGATACGCAGTATTTT.

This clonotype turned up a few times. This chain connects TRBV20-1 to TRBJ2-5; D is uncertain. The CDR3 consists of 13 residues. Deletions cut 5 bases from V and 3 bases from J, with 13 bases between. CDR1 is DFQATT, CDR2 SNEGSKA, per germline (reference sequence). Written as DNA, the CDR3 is TGCAGTGCTCCTATGCAGATAGAAGAGACCCAGTACTTC. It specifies CSAPMQIEETQYF.

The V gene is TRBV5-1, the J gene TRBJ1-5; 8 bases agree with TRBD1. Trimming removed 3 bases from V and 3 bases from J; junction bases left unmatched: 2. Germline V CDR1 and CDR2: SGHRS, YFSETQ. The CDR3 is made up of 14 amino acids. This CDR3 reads CASSSGQDNQPQHF. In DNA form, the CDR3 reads TGCGCCAGCAGCTCGGGACAGGACAATCAGCCCCAGCATTTT.

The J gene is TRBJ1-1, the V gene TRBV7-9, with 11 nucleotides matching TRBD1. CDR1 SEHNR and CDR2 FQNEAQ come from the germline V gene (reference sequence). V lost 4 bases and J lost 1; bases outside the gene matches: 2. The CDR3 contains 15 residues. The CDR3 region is CASSSGQGENTEAFF. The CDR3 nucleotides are TGTGCCAGCAGCTCGGGACAGGGGGAGAACACTGAAGCTTTCTTT.

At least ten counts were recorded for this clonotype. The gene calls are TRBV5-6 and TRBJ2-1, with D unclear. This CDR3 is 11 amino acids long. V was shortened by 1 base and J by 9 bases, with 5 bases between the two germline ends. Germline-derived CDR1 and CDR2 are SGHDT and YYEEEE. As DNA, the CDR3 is TGTGCCAGCAGCTTGTTCGGTGAGCAGTTCTTC. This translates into CASSLFGEQFF.

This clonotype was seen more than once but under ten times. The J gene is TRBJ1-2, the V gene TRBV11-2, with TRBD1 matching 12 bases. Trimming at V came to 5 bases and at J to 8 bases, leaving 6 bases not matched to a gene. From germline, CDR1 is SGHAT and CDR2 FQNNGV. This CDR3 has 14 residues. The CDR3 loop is CASSGTGGWDGYTF. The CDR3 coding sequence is TGTGCCAGCAGCGGGACAGGGGGCTGGGACGGCTACACCTTC. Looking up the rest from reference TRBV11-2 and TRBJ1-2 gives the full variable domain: EAGVAQSPRYKIIEKRQSVAFWCNPISGHATLYWYQQILGQGPKLLIQFQNNGVVDDSQLPKDRFSAERLKGVDSTLKIQPAKLEDSAVYLCASSGTGGWDGYTFGSGTRLTVV.

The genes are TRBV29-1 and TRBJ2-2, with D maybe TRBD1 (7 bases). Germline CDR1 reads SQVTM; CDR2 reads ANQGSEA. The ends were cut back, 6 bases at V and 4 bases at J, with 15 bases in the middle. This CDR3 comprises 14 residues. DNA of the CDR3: TGCAGCGTGGATAGCAGGGGGGTCACCGGGGAGCTGTTTTTT. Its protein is CSVDSRGVTGELFF.

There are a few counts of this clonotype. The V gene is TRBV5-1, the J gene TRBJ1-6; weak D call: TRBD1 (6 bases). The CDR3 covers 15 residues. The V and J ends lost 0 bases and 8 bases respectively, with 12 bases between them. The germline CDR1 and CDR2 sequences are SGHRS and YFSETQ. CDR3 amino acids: CASSLVRGVHSPLHF. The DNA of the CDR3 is TGCGCCAGCAGCTTGGTTAGGGGGGTTCATTCACCCCTCCACTTT.

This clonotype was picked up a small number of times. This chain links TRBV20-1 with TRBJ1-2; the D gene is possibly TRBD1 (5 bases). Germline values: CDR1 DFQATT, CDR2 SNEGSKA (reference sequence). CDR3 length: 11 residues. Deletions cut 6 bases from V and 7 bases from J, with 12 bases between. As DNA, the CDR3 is TGCAGTGCCTCGGGACTACTTGGCTACACCTTC. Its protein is CSASGLLGYTF.

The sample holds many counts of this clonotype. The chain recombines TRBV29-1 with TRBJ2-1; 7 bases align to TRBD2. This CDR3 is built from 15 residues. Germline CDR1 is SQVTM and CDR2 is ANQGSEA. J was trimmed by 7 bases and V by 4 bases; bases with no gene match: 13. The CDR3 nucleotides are TGCAGCGTTGTAAATCGGGCGGGGGTCTTAAATGAGCAGTTCTTC. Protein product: CSVVNRAGVLNEQFF.

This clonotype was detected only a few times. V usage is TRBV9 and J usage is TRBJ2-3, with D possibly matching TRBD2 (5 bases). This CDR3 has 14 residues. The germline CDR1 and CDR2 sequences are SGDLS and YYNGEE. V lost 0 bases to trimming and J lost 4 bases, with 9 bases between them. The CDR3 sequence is CASSVGRPADTQYF. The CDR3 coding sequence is TGTGCCAGCAGCGTAGGGAGGCCCGCAGATACGCAGTATTTT.

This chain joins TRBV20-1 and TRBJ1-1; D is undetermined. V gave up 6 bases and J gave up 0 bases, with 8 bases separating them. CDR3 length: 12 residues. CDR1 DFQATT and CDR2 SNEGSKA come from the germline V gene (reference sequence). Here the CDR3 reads CSARSLNTEAFF. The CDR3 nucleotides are TGCAGTGCAAGGTCATTGAACACTGAAGCTTTCTTT.

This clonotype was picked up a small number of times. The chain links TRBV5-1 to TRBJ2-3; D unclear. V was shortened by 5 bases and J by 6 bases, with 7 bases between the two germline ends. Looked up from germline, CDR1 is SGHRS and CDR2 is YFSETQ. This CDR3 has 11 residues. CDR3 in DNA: TGCGCCAGCAGGTTCGGGGATACGCAGTATTTT. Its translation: CASRFGDTQYF.

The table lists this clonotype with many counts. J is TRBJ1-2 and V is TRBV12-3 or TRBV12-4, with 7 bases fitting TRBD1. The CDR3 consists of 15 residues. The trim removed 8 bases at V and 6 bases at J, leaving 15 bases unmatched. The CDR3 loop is CASALGEGGVNGYTF. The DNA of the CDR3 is TGTGCCAGCGCTTTGGGAGAAGGGGGCGTGAATGGCTACACCTTC.

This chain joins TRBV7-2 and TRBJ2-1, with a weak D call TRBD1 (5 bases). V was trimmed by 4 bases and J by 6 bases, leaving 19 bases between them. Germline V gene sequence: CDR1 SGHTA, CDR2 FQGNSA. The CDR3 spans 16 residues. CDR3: CASSSMAVNQGNEQFF. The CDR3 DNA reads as TGTGCCAGCAGCTCCATGGCCGTAAATCAGGGCAATGAGCAGTTCTTC.

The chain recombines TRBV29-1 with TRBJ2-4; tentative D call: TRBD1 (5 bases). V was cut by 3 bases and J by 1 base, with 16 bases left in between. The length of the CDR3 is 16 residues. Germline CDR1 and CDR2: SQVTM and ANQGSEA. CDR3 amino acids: CSVEAPGHAAKNIQYF. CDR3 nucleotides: TGCAGCGTTGAGGCCCCCGGACATGCGGCCAAAAACATTCAGTACTTC.

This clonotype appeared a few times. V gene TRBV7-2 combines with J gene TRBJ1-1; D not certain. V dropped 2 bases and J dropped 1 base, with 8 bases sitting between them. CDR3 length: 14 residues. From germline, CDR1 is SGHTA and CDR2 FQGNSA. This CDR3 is CASSLFFGNTEAFF. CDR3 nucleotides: TGTGCCAGCAGCTTATTTTTTGGGAACACTGAAGCTTTCTTT.

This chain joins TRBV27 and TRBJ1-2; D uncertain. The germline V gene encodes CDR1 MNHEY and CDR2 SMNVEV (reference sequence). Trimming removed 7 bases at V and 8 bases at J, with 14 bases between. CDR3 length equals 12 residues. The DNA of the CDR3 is TGTGCCAGCACCTCGGGCGGGAAGGGCTACACCTTC. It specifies CASTSGGKGYTF.

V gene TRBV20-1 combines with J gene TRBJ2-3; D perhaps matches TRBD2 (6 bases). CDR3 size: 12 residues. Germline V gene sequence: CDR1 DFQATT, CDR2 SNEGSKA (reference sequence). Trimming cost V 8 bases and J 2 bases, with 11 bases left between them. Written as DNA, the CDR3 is TGCAGTCGGAGGGGTCTCACAGATACGCAGTATTTT. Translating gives CSRRGLTDTQYF.

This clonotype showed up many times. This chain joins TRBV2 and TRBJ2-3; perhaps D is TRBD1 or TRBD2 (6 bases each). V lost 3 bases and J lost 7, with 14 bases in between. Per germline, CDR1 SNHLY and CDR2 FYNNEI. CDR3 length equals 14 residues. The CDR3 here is CASSDTGAVNTQYF. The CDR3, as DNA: TGTGCCAGCAGTGACACGGGGGCGGTAAATACGCAGTATTTT.

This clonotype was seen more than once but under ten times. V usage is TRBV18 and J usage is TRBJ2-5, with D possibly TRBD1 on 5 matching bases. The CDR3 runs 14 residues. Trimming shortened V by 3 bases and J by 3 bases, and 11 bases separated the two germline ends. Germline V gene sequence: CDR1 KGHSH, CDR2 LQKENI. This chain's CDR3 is CASSPTGREETQYF. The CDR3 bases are TGTGCCAGCTCACCTACAGGACGGGAAGAGACCCAGTACTTC.

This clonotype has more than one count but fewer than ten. The CDR3 is CASSFGGGGYHEQYF. Written as DNA, the CDR3 is TGTGCCAGCAGTTTCGGAGGGGGTGGCTACCACGAGCAGTACTTC. This chain joins TRBV12-3 or TRBV12-4 and TRBJ2-7, with D perhaps given as TRBD1 or TRBD2 (6 bases each). CDR3 length: 15 residues. V was shortened by 3 bases and J by 5 bases, with 17 bases between the two germline ends.

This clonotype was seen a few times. The CDR3 nucleotides are TGTGCCAGCAGCTTAACTGCGGGGGGCAGGGGTGGCTACACCTTC. It specifies CASSLTAGGRGGYTF. The V gene is TRBV7-3, the J gene TRBJ1-2; maybe TRBD1 (6 bases). The CDR3 covers 15 residues. V gave up 0 bases and J gave up 7 bases, with 15 bases separating them. Looked up from germline, CDR1 is SGHTA and CDR2 is FQGTGA.

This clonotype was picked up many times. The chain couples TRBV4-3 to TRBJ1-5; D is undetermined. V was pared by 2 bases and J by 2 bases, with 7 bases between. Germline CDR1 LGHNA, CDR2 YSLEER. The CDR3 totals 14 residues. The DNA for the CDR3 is TGCGCCAGCAGCCAATCCCTGGGCAATCAGCCCCAGCATTTT. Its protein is CASSQSLGNQPQHF.

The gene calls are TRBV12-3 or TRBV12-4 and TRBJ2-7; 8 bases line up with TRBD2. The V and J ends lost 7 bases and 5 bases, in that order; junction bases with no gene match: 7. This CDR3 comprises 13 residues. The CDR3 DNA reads TGTGCCAGCACTCTCGGGGGGGCCGACGAGCAGTACTTC. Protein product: CASTLGGADEQYF.

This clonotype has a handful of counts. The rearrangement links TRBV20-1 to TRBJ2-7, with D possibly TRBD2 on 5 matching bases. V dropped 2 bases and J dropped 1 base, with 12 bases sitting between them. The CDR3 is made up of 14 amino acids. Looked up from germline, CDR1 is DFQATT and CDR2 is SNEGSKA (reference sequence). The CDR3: CSARSGILSYEQYF. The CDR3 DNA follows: TGCAGTGCTAGATCCGGGATCCTGTCCTACGAGCAGTACTTC.

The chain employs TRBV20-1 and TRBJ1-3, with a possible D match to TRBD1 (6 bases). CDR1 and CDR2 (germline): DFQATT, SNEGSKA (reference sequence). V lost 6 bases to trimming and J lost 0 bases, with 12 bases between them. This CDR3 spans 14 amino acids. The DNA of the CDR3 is TGCAGTGCGGAGGACAGACGCTCTGGAAACACCATATATTTT. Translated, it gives CSAEDRRSGNTIYF.

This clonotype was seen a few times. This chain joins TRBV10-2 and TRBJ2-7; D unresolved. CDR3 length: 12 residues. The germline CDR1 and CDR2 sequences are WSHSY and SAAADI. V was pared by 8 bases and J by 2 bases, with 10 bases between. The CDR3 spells CASQDQTYEQYF. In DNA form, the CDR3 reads TGCGCCAGCCAGGACCAGACCTACGAGCAGTACTTC.